The clone carrying this T cell receptor (beta chain) was picked up one time. The data belong to a study of cytomegalovirus exposure and HLA in healthy donors. Healthy bone marrow donors supplied every sample. The CDR3 contains 15 residues. V lost 1 base and J 0 bases, leaving 7 bases between the germline ends. CDR1 and CDR2 from the germline V gene are SEHNR and FQNEAQ (reference sequence). The PCR used 60 Vbeta and 13 Jbeta primers. TCRdb keeps only in-frame clones here, not all; method: immunoSEQ multiplex PCR. The sample has tens of thousands of clones, approximately 79% seen once. Material for sequencing was PBMCs. The V gene is TRBV7-9, the J gene TRBJ1-5; D unresolved. The sequence derives from a man younger than 40 in good health and CMV-seronegative. The CDR3, as DNA: TGTGCCAGCAGCTTAGGGGAGGATAGCAATCAGCCCCAGCATTTT. The encoded protein is CASSLGEDSNQPQHF.